This T cell receptor beta chain is from a study of T cell repertoires in cytomegalovirus infection. Study information: Both recently identified HLA-C-restricted and well-studied HLA-B-restricted CMV epitopes were used in the study. The public TCR beta signatures pointed to both CMV infection and matching HLA type.

V shed 7 bases, J shed 1 base, and the junction held 4 bases outside the gene matches. There are 14 residues in the CDR3. Study observations and caveats: It was HLA-C-restricted CMV-specific TCR beta clonotypes that dominated the response ex vivo. Accumulated public TCR beta family frequency recognized individuals carrying CMV together with the relevant HLA.

TCRdb fed the reads into MiXCR, producing one record per CDR3 protein. The sample carries about 340,000 distinct CDR3 sequences, 25% to 30% recorded once. Remarks on this clonotype: Its antigen remains unknown.

The sequencing used cultured PBMCs, collected from culture after CMV antigen stimulation. The sequence came from a human donor in good health (CMV status not recorded). Some clones in this sample may be carry-over from other donors' samples. This chain joins TRBV12-3 or TRBV12-4 and TRBJ2-5; 9 bases are shared with TRBD2. The CDR3 DNA sequence: TGTGCCAGCAAATTTAGCGGGGGCCAAGAGACCCAGTACTTC. It translates to CASKFSGGQETQYF.